The 18 T cell receptor beta chains below all came from one sample that was sequenced in a study of T cell responses to AZD1222 COVID-19 vaccine (dated by TCRdb to about 2021). Read against the paper, the sample's time point label means: about 28 days (+/-7) after the second vaccine dose. The receptor library was made with the immunoSEQ multiplex PCR assay. TCRdb stores this immuneACCESS table with in-frame sequences only. Part of the clones is absent; in the studies checked, under half of the shortfall reflects unresolved V genes, and no reason is known for the rest. This sample gives more than 150,000 clones in total; roughly 90% of them show up just once. Clones ranked in the top ten supply more than 1.3% of the sample. The sequencing used peripheral blood, collected 28 days after the second AZD1222 dose. The receptor set was obtained from an adult who received the AZD1222 COVID-19 vaccine.

Only one count was recorded for this clone. J is TRBJ2-7 and V is TRBV6-1; TRBD2 is a possible D gene (5 bases). Deletions cut 0 bases from V and 3 bases from J, with 12 bases between. Germline assignment: CDR1 MNHNS and CDR2 SASEGT. The CDR3 sequence is 15 residues long. CDR3 nucleotide sequence: TGTGCCAGCAGTGAAGCGCGGGTGGGTAACTACGAGCAGTACTTC. Its translation is CASSEARVGNYEQYF.

This chain links TRBV7-8 with TRBJ1-1; D possibly corresponds to TRBD1 (5 bases). V was cut by 6 bases and J by 5 bases, with 16 bases left in between. CDR3 length equals 14 residues. Germline values: CDR1 SGHVS, CDR2 FQNEAQ. The CDR3 DNA reads as TGTGCCAGCAGGGGACCAGTTTGGGCTACTGAAGCTTTCTTT. Amino acids: CASRGPVWATEAFF.

V gene TRBV7-6 combines with J gene TRBJ1-1, with 7 nucleotides matching TRBD1. The germline V gene has CDR1 SGHVS and CDR2 FNYEAQ. V lost 1 base to trimming and J lost 7 bases; unmatched junction nucleotides: 9. The CDR3 contains 15 residues. The CDR3 loop reads CASSLGRQGLGEAFF. DNA of the CDR3: TGTGCCAGCAGCTTAGGGCGACAGGGTTTGGGTGAAGCTTTCTTT.

This clone came up once. The rearrangement uses TRBV18 and TRBJ2-7; 7 bases line up with TRBD1. Germline V CDR1 and CDR2: KGHSH, LQKENI. This CDR3 region has 16 residues. The trim removed 0 bases at V and 4 bases at J, leaving 9 bases unmatched. CDR3: CASSPPGTVKSYEQYF. The CDR3 DNA is TGTGCCAGCTCACCACCGGGGACAGTTAAAAGTTACGAGCAGTACTTC. Based on the CDR3 plus reference TRBV18 and TRBJ2-7, the full variable domain is NAGVMQNPRHLVRRRGQEARLRCSPMKGHSHVYWYRQLPEEGLKFMVYLQKENIIDESGMPKERFSAEFPKEGPSILRIQQVVRGDSAAYFCASSPPGTVKSYEQYFGPGTRLTVT.

The V call is TRBV3-1 (or the pseudogene TRBV3-2), the J call TRBJ2-1; D not certain. The ends were cut back, 4 bases at V and 8 bases at J, with 12 bases in the middle. The CDR3 runs to 13 residues. Germline V lookup: CDR1 LGHDT, CDR2 YNNKEL (reference sequence). This chain's CDR3 is CASSPNYVDEQFF. CDR3 nucleotide sequence: TGTGCCAGCAGCCCTAACTACGTCGATGAGCAGTTCTTC.

The V gene is TRBV7-9, the J gene TRBJ2-6; D not resolved. V lost 1 base and J lost 1, with 8 bases in between. The CDR3 has 16 residues. Germline V lookup: CDR1 SEHNR, CDR2 FQNEAQ (reference sequence). Here the CDR3 reads CASSLVGISGANVLTF. The CDR3 DNA follows: TGTGCCAGCAGCTTAGTTGGGATTTCTGGGGCCAACGTCCTGACTTTC. Drawing the rest from reference TRBV7-9 and TRBJ2-6, the complete variable domain is DTGVSQNPRHKITKRGQNVTFRCDPISEHNRLYWYRQTLGQGPEFLTYFQNEAQLEKSRLLSDRFSAERPKGSFSTLEIQRTEQGDSAMYLCASSLVGISGANVLTFGAGSRLTVL.

The rearrangement uses TRBV5-6 and TRBJ2-4, with 7 bases identical to TRBD2. This CDR3 region has 16 residues. CDR1 and CDR2 (germline): SGHDT, YYEEEE. V lost 4 bases to trimming and J lost 6 bases; unmatched junction nucleotides: 13. The CDR3 loop is CASSPEAGPKGNIQYF. CDR3 sequence (DNA): TGTGCCAGCAGCCCAGAAGCGGGACCCAAAGGAAACATTCAGTACTTC.

In this sample, this clone turned up once. The V call is TRBV7-2, the J call TRBJ1-3, with 9 bases aligning to TRBD1. CDR3 length: 16 residues. The trim removed 5 bases at V and 1 base at J, leaving 6 bases unmatched. The germline V gene has CDR1 SGHTA and CDR2 FQGNSA. This CDR3 reads CASSGQGWGSGNTIYF. The CDR3 DNA is TGTGCCAGCAGCGGACAGGGGTGGGGGTCTGGAAACACCATATATTTT.

Here the CDR3 DNA reads TGTGCCAGCAGTTCCGGGTCCCCCAATACGCAGTATTTT. Its translation: CASSSGSPNTQYF. The genes are TRBV6-5 and TRBJ2-3; D is undetermined. The CDR3 sequence is 13 residues long. Germline V lookup: CDR1 MNHEY, CDR2 SVGAGI. V lost 4 bases and J 7 bases, leaving 12 bases between the germline ends.

The chain joins TRBV7-6 to TRBJ2-7; 9 nucleotides line up with TRBD2. The CDR3 has 15 residues. V trimming: 1 base; J trimming: 2 bases; junction bases outside the gene matches: 3. CDR1 SGHVS and CDR2 FNYEAQ come from the germline V gene. CDR3 nucleotides: TGTGCCAGCAGCTTAGGTCCTAGCGGGACCTACGAGCAGTACTTC. Translating gives CASSLGPSGTYEQYF.

The rearrangement links TRBV11-2 to TRBJ1-1; D is perhaps TRBD1 (6 bases). V was pared by 5 bases and J by 7 bases, with 20 bases between. The CDR3 covers 15 residues. CDR1 SGHAT and CDR2 FQNNGV come from the germline V gene. The CDR3 DNA reads TGTGCCAGCAGCGGAATCCAGGGGAGTCTGATTGAAGCTTTCTTT. Its translation: CASSGIQGSLIEAFF.

The rearrangement joins TRBV7-6 to TRBJ2-7; D may match TRBD1 or TRBD2 (5 bases each). The V end was cut by 1 base, the J end by 2 bases, with 12 bases between. Germline assignment: CDR1 SGHVS and CDR2 FNYEAQ. This CDR3 region has 15 residues. The chain's CDR3 is CASSLVGTETYEQYF. CDR3 nucleotide sequence: TGTGCCAGCAGCTTAGTGGGGACGGAAACCTACGAGCAGTACTTC.

This rearrangement joins TRBV7-2 to TRBJ2-3; 9 positions match TRBD2. This CDR3 is built from 15 residues. Germline V CDR1 and CDR2: SGHTA, FQGNSA. The trim removed 5 bases at V and 6 bases at J, leaving 9 bases unmatched. CDR3 sequence: CASSLSGRTLDTQYF. In DNA form, the CDR3 reads TGTGCCAGCAGCCTCAGCGGGAGGACATTGGATACGCAGTATTTT.

The chain is built from TRBV25-1 and TRBJ1-6; D possibly corresponds to TRBD1 (5 bases). Germline V CDR1 and CDR2: MGHDK, SYGVNS. The CDR3 covers 14 residues. V was pared by 2 bases and J by 14 bases, with 16 bases between. CDR3 nucleotide sequence: TGTGCCAGCAGTGAACAGGGTCAAATTGAGACCCTCCACTTT. Amino acid sequence: CASSEQGQIETLHF.

This chain joins TRBV11-2 and TRBJ2-6; D is ambiguous. Trimming took 3 bases from V and 0 from J, leaving 6 bases between them. Germline values: CDR1 SGHAT, CDR2 FQNNGV. The CDR3 consists of 15 residues. This CDR3 reads CASSFPISGANVLTF. The DNA for the CDR3 is TGTGCCAGCAGCTTTCCCATCTCTGGGGCCAACGTCCTGACTTTC.

The CDR3 DNA sequence: TGTGCTAGTGGTTTGGGGCGGTCGGAGCAGTTCTTC. Translating gives CASGLGRSEQFF. The V and J genes are TRBV12-5 and TRBJ2-1; D unclear. Germline V lookup: CDR1 LGHNT, CDR2 FRNRAP. Trimming removed 1 base at V and 10 bases at J, with 8 bases between. This CDR3 has 12 residues.

The CDR3: CASSQPGGLDYGYTF. The CDR3 bases are TGTGCCAGCAGCCAACCCGGGGGATTGGACTATGGCTACACCTTC. The J gene is TRBJ1-2, the V gene TRBV14; TRBD1 is a possible D gene (5 bases). The V gene lost 2 bases and the J gene lost 3 bases, with 13 bases spanning the gap. CDR1 SGHDN and CDR2 FVKESK come from the germline V gene. The CDR3 extends over 15 amino acids.

This chain connects TRBV28 to TRBJ2-1; 11 bases align to TRBD2. This CDR3 spans 15 amino acids. V gave up 5 bases and J gave up 2 bases; unmatched junction bases: 2. Germline CDR1 reads MDHEN; CDR2 reads SYDVKM. The CDR3 sequence: CASSRLAGPYNEQFF. In DNA, the CDR3 is TGTGCCAGCAGTAGACTAGCGGGACCCTACAATGAGCAGTTCTTC.